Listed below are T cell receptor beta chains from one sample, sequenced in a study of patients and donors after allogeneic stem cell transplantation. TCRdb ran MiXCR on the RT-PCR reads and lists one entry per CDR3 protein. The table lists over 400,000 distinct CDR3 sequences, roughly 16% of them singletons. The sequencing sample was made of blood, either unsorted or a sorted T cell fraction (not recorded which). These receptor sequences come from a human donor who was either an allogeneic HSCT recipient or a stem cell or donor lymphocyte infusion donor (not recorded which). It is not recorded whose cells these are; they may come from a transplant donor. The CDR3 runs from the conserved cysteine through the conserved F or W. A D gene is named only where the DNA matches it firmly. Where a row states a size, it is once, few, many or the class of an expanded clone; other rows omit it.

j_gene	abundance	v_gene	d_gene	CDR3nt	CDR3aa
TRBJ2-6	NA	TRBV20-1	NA	TGCAGTGCTAGAAGGGGCTCTGGGGCCAACGTCCTGACTTTC	CSARRGSGANVLTF
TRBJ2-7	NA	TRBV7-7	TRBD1	TGTGCCAGCAGCTTAGAACAGGGGAGCGAGCAGTACTTC	CASSLEQGSEQYF
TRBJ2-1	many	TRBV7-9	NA	TGTGCCAGCAGCTCCCGGTCCGGGACCCCATTCCGCGATGAGCAGTTCTTC	CASSSRSGTPFRDEQFF
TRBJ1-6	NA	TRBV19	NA	TGTGCCAGTAGTAGTTGGGGGCAGTCACCCCTCCACTTT	CASSSWGQSPLHF
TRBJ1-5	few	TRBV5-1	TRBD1	TGCGCCAGCAGCCCCGGACAGGCCAATCAGCCCCAGCATTTT	CASSPGQANQPQHF
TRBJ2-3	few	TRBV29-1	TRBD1	TGCAGCGTTTACAGGGGGGATACGCAGTATTTT	CSVYRGDTQYF
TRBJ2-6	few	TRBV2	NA	TGTGCCAGCTCCACAGCACGCTCTGGGGCCAACGTCCTGACTTTC	CASSTARSGANVLTF
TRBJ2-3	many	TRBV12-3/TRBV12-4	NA	TGTGCCAGCAGTTTATTGCGAGGTGGGGATACGCAGTATTTT	CASSLLRGGDTQYF
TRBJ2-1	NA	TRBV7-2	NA	TGTGCCAGCAGCTTAAAACTTAGCGGTGCCTCCTACAATGAGCAGTTCTTC	CASSLKLSGASYNEQFF
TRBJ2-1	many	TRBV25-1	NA	TGTGCCAGCAGTGCCTACAATGAGCAGTTCTTC	CASSAYNEQFF
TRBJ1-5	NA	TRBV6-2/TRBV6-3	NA	TGTGCCACGGACGGACGGGCCTCAACGCAGCCCCAGCATTTT	CATDGRASTQPQHF
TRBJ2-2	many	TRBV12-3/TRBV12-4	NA	TGTGCCAGCAGTTACCAACGGGACACCGGGGAGCTGTTTTTT	CASSYQRDTGELFF
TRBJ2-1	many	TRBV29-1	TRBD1	TGCAGCGTTGAAGACAGGGGGCTTAGCCATGAGCAGTTCTTC	CSVEDRGLSHEQFF
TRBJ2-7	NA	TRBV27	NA	TGTGCCAGCAGTTTAACCGCAACCTACGAGCAGTACTTC	CASSLTATYEQYF
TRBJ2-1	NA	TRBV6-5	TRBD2	TGTGCCAGCAGTTACGGTCGGACTAGCGGGAGTAACTCCTACAATGAGCAGTTCTTC	CASSYGRTSGSNSYNEQFF
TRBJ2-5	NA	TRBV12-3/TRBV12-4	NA	TGTGCCAGCAGCGAGTTGAACCAAGAGACCCAGTACTTC	CASSELNQETQYF
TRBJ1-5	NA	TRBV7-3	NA	TGTGCCAGCAGCCCCCCCCAGGCTGGGAATCAGCCCCAGCATTTT	CASSPPQAGNQPQHF
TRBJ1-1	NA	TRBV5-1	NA	TGCGCCAGCAGCTTGGAGGGGGGGCGGGGTGAAGCTTTCTTT	CASSLEGGRGEAFF
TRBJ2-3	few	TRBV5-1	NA	TGCGCCAGCCGGGAGCGCTTAGATCTAGCAGCAGATACGCAGTATTTT	CASRERLDLAADTQYF
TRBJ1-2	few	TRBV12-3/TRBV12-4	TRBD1	TGTGCCAGCAGTTTCGGGGACAGGGACGGCTACACCTTC	CASSFGDRDGYTF
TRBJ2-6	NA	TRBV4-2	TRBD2	TGTGCCAGCAGCCATACCGGGACTAGCGGTGTCTTCTCTGGGGCCAACGTCCTGACTTTC	CASSHTGTSGVFSGANVLTF
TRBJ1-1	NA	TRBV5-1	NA	TGCGCCAGCAGCTACGACAGCACTGAAGCTTTCTTT	CASSYDSTEAFF
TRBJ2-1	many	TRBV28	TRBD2	TGTGCCAGCAGTTTGGTGGTTTTCGTAGCGGGGCGCATTCTTAATGAGCAGTTCTTC	CASSLVVFVAGRILNEQFF
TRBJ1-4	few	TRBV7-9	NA	TGTGCCAGCAGCCATATTGAGGGACAAGATAATGAAAAACTGTTTTTT	CASSHIEGQDNEKLFF
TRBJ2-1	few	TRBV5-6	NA	TGTGCCAGCAGCTGGGTGTCCAATGAGCAGTTCTTC	CASSWVSNEQFF
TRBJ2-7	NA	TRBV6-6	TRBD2	TGTGCCAGTGCGGCTAGCGGGGGGTACGAGCAGTACTTC	CASAASGGYEQYF